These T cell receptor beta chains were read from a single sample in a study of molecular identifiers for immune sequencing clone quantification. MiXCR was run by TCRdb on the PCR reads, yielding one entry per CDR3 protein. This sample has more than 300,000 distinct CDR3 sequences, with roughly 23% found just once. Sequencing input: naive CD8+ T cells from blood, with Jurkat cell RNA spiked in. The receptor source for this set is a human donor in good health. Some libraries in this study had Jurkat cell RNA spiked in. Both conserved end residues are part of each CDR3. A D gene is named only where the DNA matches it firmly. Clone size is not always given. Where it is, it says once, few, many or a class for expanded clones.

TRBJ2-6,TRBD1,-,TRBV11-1,TGTACCAGCAGCTTGGGGACAGGTCTCTCTGGGGCCAACGTCCTGACTTTC,CTSSLGTGLSGANVLTF
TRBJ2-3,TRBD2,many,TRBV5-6,TGTGCCAGCAGCTTGGTGTCTAGCGGATTTACAGATACGCAGTATTTT,CASSLVSSGFTDTQYF
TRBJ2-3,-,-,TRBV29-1,TGCAGCGTTGTGCCGGGCAGCACAGATACGCAGTATTTT,CSVVPGSTDTQYF
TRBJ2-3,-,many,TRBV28,TGTGCCAGCAGGTCGACAGGAAGCACAGATACGCAGTATTTT,CASRSTGSTDTQYF
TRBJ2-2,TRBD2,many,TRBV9,TGTGCCAGCAGCGTATGGAGCGGGAGACCGAACACCGGGGAGCTGTTTTTT,CASSVWSGRPNTGELFF
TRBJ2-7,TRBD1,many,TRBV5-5,TGTGCCAGCAGTTTAGGGACAGGGGTTTCCTACGAGCAGTACTTC,CASSLGTGVSYEQYF
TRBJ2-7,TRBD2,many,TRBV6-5,TGTGCCAGCAGTTACGGGGGGGGATCCTACGAGCAGTACTTC,CASSYGGGSYEQYF
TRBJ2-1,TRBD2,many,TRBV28,TGTGCCAGCAGACGATCGGGACTAGAGGGTATGGGGAATGAGCAGTTCTTC,CASRRSGLEGMGNEQFF
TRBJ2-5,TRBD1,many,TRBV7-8,TGTGCCAGCAGCTTAGTATGGGGGGGGGGACAGGGGGCTGAGACCCAGTACTTC,CASSLVWGGGQGAETQYF
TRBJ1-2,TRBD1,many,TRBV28,TGTGCCAGCAGTCAAGCCCTCGGACAGGGGGACTTCCCTAACTATGGCTACACCTTC,CASSQALGQGDFPNYGYTF
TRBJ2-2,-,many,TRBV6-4,TGTGCCAGCAGTGCTCTAACCGGGGAGCTGTTTTTT,CASSALTGELFF
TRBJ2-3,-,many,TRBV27,TGTGCCAGCGGGTTCTCGAGTTTAGCTAGCGGCACAGATACGCAGTATTTT,CASGFSSLASGTDTQYF
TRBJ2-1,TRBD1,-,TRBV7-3,TGTGCCAGCAGCCCGGGGACAGACAATTACAATGAGCAGTTCTTC,CASSPGTDNYNEQFF
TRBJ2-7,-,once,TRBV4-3,TGCCCCAGCAGCCCCCCCCCCCCCCCCCCCTACGAGCAGTACTTC,CPSSPPPPPPYEQYF
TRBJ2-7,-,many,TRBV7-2,TGTGCCAGCAGCTTAGCGCCTGCAGGCTACGAGCAGTACTTC,CASSLAPAGYEQYF
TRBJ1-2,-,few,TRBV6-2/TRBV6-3,TGTGCCAGCAGTTTACAGGGAGTCGCCTATGGCTACACCTTC,CASSLQGVAYGYTF
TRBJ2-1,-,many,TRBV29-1,TGCAGCGTTGAAGAAAGGGTCACCTACAATGAGCAGTTCTTC,CSVEERVTYNEQFF
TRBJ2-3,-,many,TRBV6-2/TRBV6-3,TGTGCCAGCAGTCGCTCGGAGGACCCCAATACGCAGTATTTT,CASSRSEDPNTQYF
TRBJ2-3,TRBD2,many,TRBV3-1,TGTGCCAGCAGCCCGGGACTAGCGGGAGCGACTAGCACAGATACGCAGTATTTT,CASSPGLAGATSTDTQYF
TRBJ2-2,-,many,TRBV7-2,TGTGCCAGCCGCCCCGGGGGCGCGGGCACCGGGGAGCTGTTTTTT,CASRPGGAGTGELFF
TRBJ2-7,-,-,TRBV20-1,TGCAGTGCCCCGCCTTTTCCTACCTACGAGCAGTACTTC,CSAPPFPTYEQYF
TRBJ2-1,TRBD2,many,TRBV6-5,TGTGCCAGCAGTTTACTAGCGGGAGGCTACAATGAGCAGTTCTTC,CASSLLAGGYNEQFF
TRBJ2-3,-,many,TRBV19,TGTGCCAGTAGTCTCCGGGCCCCTGCTGATACGCAGTATTTT,CASSLRAPADTQYF
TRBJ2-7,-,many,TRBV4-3,TGCGCCAGCAGCCAAGAAACCAGCTACGAGCAGTACTTC,CASSQETSYEQYF
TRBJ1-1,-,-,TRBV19,TGTGCCAGTAGTCTTCAGAGTGGGCATTTGACTGAAGCTTTCTTT,CASSLQSGHLTEAFF
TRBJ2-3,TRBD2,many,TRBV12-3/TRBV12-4,TGTGCCAGCAGTGAAAATAGCGGGAGGGTGGATACGCAGTATTTT,CASSENSGRVDTQYF
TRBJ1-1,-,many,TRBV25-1,TGTGCCAGCAGTGATCTGGCAGTCCCTGAAGCTTTCTTT,CASSDLAVPEAFF
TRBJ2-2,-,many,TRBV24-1,TGTGCCACCAGTGACGTCCCGGGGGCAGGCACCGGGGAGCTGTTTTTT,CATSDVPGAGTGELFF
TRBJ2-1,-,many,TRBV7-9,TGTGCCAGCGGAGGACAGCTTTTCGATGAGCAGTTCTTC,CASGGQLFDEQFF
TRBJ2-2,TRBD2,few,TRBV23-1,TGCGCCAGTATCGGGGGGGCAGGGCTTAACACCGGGGAGCTGTTTTTT,CASIGGAGLNTGELFF
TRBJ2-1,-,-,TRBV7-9,TGTGCCGGCAGCTTAGAGTATTCCTACAATGAGCAGTTCTTC,CAGSLEYSYNEQFF
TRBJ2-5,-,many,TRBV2,TGTGCCAGGGAGCTGGCGGGGCTACAAGAGACCCAGTACTTC,CARELAGLQETQYF
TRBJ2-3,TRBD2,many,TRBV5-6,TGTGCCAGCAGCTTGGGGTACCTAGCGGAACGCACAGATACGCAGTATTTT,CASSLGYLAERTDTQYF
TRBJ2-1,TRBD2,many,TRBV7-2,TGTGCCAGCAGCCCCCGACTAGCCCACAATGAGCAGTTCTTC,CASSPRLAHNEQFF
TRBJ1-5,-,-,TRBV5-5,TGTGCCAGCAGCTTGGCGTCGGGCACAGATACGCAGCATTTT,CASSLASGTDTQHF
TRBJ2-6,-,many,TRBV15,TGTGCCACCAGCACCGGCGGATCGAGCTCTGGGGCCAACGTCCTGACTTTC,CATSTGGSSSGANVLTF
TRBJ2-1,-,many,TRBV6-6,TGTGCCAGCAGTACGTACCTTCGGGGAGGTGAGCAGTTCTTC,CASSTYLRGGEQFF
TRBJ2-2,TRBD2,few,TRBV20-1,TGCAGTGCCGCCACTAGCGGGAGATCCGTTACCGGGGAGCTGTTTTTT,CSAATSGRSVTGELFF
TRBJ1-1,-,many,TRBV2,TGTGCCAGCAGTGATTCGCAGGGGATCACTGAAGCTTTCTTT,CASSDSQGITEAFF